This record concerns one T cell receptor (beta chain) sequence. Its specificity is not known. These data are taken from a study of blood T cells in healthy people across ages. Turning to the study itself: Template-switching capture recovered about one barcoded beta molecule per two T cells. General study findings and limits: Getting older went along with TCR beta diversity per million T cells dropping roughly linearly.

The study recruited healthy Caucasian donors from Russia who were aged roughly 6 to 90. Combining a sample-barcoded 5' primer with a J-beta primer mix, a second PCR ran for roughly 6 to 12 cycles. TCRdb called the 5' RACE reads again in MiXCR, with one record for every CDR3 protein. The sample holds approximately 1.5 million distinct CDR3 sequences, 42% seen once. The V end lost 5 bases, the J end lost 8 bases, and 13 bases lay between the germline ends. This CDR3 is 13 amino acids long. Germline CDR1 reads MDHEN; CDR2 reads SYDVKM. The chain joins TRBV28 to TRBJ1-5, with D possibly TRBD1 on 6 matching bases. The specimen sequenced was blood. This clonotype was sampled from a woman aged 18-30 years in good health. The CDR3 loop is CASSGTGNKPQHF. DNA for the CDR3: TGTGCCAGCAGTGGAACAGGGAACAAGCCCCAGCATTTT.